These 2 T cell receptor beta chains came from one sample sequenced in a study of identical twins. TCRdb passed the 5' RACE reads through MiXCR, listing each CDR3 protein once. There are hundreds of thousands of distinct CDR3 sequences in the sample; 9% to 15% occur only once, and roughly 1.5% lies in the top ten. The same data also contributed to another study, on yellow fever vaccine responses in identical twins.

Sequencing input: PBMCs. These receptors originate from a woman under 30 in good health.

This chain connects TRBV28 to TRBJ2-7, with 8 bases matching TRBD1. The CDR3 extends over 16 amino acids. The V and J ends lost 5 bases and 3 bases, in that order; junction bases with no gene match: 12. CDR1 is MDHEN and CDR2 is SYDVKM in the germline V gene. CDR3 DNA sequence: TGTGCCAGCAGTCTGACTTCCGGGACAGGTGGCTACGAGCAGTACGTC. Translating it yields CASSLTSGTGGYEQYV.

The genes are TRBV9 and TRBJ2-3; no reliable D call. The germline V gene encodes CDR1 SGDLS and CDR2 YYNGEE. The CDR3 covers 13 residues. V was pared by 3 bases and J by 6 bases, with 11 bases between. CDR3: CASSAVSRDTQYF. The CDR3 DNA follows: TGTGCCAGCAGCGCGGTCTCGAGGGATACGCAGTATTTT.